Below, one T cell receptor (beta chain) is given with its context. A quantity of about 0.5 to 1 ug RNA underwent reverse transcription using random hexamers. TCRdb reprocessed the immunoSEQ multiplex PCR reads via MiXCR and lists one record per CDR3 protein. In the table there are tens of thousands of distinct CDR3 sequences, around 95% of which are singletons. V shed 3 bases, J shed 1 base, and the junction held 11 bases outside the gene matches. The CDR3 spans 17 residues. This specimen comes from a study of CD8 T cells in Susac syndrome. Study overall: Clinical remission applied to roughly 8 sequenced Susac syndrome patients, and about six had active disease.

Negative isolation yielded CD8+ and CD4+ T cells; FACS enriched TEMRA cells. The sequence derives from a human donor with Susac syndrome. This chain connects TRBV12-3 or TRBV12-4 to TRBJ1-1; 7 bases align to TRBD1. The sequencing sample was made of CD8+ T cells from PBMCs. The CDR3 loop is CASSFEGWGTANTEAFF. The CDR3 DNA is TGTGCCAGCAGTTTTGAGGGGTGGGGGACAGCGAACACTGAAGCTTTCTTT.